This TCR beta chain was obtained from a study of cytomegalovirus exposure and HLA in healthy donors. Study-wide background: Of all 400 or so donors who were genotyped, 75% to 85% belonged to the Caucasian-associated ancestry cluster.

CDR3 length equals 16 residues. The ends were cut back, 5 bases at V and 0 bases at J, with 15 bases in the middle. Germline V gene data show CDR1 as SGHVS and CDR2 as FQNEAQ. Study-wide findings and caveats: A later analysis appeared to link common viral pathogens to several of the most significant clusters. Later findings reportedly placed an Asian-associated ancestry cluster below the approximately 670-donor mean for N-insertions.

As regards this clone: Its antigen is unidentified.

The PCR employed 60 Vbeta primers together with 13 Jbeta primers. Method: immunoSEQ multiplex PCR; TCRdb's copy keeps in-frame clones and lacks some. Of 150,000 to 200,000 clones detected, over 80% appear once; the ten largest clones hold approximately 2.1%. Sequenced material: PBMCs. This clonotype originated in a male donor in good health and CMV-seronegative. The chain is built from TRBV7-8 and TRBJ2-3; maybe TRBD2 (5 bases). The chain's CDR3 is CASSEGRSRSTDTQYF. The CDR3 nucleotides are TGTGCCAGCAGCGAGGGAAGGTCGAGGAGCACAGATACGCAGTATTTT.